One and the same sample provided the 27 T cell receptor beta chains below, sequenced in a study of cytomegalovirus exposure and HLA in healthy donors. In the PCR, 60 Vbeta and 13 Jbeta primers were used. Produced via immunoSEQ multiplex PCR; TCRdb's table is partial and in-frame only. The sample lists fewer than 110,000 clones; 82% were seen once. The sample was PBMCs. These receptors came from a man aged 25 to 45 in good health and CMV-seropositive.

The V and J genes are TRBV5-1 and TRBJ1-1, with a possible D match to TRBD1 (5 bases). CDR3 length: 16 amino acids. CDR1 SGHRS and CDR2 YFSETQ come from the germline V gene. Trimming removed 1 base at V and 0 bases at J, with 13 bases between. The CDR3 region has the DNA TGCGCCAGCAGCTTGCAGGGCCCGGAGCTGAACACTGAAGCTTTCTTT. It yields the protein CASSLQGPELNTEAFF. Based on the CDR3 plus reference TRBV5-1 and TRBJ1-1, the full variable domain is KAGVTQTPRYLIKTRGQQVTLSCSPISGHRSVSWYQQTPGQGLQFLFEYFSETQRNKGNFPGRFSGRQFSNSRSEMNVSTLELGDSALYLCASSLQGPELNTEAFFGQGTRLTVV.

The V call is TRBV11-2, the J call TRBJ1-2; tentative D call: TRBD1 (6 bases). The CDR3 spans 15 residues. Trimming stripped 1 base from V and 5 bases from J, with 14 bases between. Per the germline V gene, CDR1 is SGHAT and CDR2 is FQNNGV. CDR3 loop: CASSLGAGAWYGYTF. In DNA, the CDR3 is TGTGCCAGCAGCTTAGGGGCAGGGGCATGGTATGGCTACACCTTC.

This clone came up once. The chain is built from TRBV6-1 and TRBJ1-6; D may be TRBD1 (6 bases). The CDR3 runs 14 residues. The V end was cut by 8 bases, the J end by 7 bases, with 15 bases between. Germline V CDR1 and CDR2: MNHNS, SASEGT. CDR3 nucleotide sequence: TGTGCCAGCGAGGGGGGGCAGTTGAATTCACCCCTCCACTTT. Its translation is CASEGGQLNSPLHF.

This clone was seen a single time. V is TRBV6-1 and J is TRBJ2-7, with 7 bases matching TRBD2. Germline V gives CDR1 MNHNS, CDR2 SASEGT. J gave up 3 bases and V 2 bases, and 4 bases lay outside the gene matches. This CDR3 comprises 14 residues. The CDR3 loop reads CASSELAVLYEQYF. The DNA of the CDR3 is TGTGCCAGCAGTGAACTAGCGGTTCTCTACGAGCAGTACTTC.

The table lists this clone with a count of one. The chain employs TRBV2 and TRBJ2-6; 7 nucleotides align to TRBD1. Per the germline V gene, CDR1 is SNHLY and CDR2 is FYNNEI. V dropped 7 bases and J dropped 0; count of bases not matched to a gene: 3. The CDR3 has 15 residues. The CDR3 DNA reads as TGTGCCAGCAACAGGGGTTCCTCTGGGGCCAACGTCCTGACTTTC. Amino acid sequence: CASNRGSSGANVLTF.

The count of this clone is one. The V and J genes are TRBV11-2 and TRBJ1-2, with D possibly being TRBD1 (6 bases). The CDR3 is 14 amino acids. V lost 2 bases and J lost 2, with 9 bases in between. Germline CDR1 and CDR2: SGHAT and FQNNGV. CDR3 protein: CASSLNGQNYGYTF. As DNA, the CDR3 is TGTGCCAGCAGCTTAAACGGACAGAACTATGGCTACACCTTC. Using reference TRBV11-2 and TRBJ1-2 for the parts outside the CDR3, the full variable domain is EAGVAQSPRYKIIEKRQSVAFWCNPISGHATLYWYQQILGQGPKLLIQFQNNGVVDDSQLPKDRFSAERLKGVDSTLKIQPAKLEDSAVYLCASSLNGQNYGYTFGSGTRLTVV.

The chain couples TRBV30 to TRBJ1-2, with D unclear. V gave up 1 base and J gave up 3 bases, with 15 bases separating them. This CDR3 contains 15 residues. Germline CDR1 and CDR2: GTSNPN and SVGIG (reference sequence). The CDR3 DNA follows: TGTGCCTGGAGTGGTCGATCCCGGGAATACTATGGCTACACCTTC. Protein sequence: CAWSGRSREYYGYTF.

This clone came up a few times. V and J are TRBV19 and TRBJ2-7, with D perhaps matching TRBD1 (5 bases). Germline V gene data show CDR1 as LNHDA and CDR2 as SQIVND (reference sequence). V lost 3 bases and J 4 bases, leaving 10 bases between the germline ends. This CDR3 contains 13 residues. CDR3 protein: CASSMRQGYEQYF. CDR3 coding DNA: TGTGCCAGTAGTATGCGGCAGGGATACGAGCAGTACTTC.

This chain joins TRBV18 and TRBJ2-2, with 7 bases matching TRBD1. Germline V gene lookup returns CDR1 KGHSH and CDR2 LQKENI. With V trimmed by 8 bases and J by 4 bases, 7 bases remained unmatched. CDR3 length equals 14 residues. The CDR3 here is CASRGQAVTGELFF. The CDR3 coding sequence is TGTGCCAGCCGAGGACAGGCCGTCACCGGGGAGCTGTTTTTT.

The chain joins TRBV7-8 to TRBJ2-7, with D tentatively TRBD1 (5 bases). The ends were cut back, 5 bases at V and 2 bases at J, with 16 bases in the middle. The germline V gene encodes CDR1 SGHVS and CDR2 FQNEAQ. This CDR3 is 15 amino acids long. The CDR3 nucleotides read TGTGCCAGCAGCCCCCCGAGGCAGGGAACCTACGAGCAGTACTTC. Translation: CASSPPRQGTYEQYF.

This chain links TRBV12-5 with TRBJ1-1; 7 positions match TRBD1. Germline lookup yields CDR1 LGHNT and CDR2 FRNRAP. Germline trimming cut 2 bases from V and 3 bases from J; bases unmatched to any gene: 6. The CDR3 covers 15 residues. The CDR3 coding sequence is TGTGCTAGTGGTTTGCCCTCGACAGGGTACACTGAAGCTTTCTTT. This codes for CASGLPSTGYTEAFF. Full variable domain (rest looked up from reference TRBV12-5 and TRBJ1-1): DARVTQTPRHKVTEMGQEVTMRCQPILGHNTVFWYRQTMMQGLELLAYFRNRAPLDDSGMPKDRFSAEMPDATLATLKIQPSEPRDSAVYFCASGLPSTGYTEAFFGQGTRLTVV.

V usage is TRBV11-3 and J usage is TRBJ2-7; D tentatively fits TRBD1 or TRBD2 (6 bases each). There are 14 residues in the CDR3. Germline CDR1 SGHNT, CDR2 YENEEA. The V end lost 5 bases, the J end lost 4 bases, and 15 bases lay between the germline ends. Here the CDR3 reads CASSLGGTIYEQYF. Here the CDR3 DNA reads TGTGCCAGCAGCCTAGGAGGGACAATTTACGAGCAGTACTTC.

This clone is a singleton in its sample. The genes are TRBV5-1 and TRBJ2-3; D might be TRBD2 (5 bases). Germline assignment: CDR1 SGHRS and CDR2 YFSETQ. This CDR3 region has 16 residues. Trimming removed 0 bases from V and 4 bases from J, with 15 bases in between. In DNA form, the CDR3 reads TGCGCCAGCAGCTTGGCCGCGGGTACGAGGGCAGATACGCAGTATTTT. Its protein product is CASSLAAGTRADTQYF.

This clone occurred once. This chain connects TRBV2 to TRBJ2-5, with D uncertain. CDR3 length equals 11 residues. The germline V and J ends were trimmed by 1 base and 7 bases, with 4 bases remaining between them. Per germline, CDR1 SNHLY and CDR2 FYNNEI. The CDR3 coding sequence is TGTGCCAGCAGTGAAGATCTGACCCAGTACTTC. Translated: CASSEDLTQYF.

CDR3 loop: CAWSSREVNGYTF. DNA of the CDR3: TGTGCCTGGAGCTCACGGGAGGTGAATGGCTACACCTTC. V usage is TRBV30 and J usage is TRBJ1-2; D not resolved. V lost 3 bases and J 6 bases, leaving 14 bases between the germline ends. Per germline, CDR1 GTSNPN and CDR2 SVGIG (reference sequence). This CDR3 has 13 residues.

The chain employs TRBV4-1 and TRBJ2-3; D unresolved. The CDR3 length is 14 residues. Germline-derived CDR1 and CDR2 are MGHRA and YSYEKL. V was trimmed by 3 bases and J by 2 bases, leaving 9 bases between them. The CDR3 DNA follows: TGCGCCAGCAGCCAGCTCACAAACACAGATACGCAGTATTTT. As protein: CASSQLTNTDTQYF.

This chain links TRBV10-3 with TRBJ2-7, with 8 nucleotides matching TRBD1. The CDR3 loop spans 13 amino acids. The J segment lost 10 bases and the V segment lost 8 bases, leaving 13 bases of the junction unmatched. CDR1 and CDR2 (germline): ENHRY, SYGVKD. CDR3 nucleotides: TGTGCCATCGGGGAGACAGGGGACCATAGCCAGTACTTC. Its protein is CAIGETGDHSQYF.

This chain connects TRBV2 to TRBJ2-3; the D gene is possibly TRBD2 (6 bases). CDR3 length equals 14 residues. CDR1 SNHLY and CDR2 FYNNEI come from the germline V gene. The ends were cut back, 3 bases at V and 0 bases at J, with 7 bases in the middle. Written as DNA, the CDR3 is TGTGCCAGCAGTGAGGGGACTAGCACAGATACGCAGTATTTT. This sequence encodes CASSEGTSTDTQYF.

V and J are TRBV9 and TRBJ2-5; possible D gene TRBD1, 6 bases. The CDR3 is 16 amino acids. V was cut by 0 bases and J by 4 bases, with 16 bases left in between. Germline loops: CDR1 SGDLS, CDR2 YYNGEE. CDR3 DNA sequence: TGTGCCAGCAGCGTAGGGGGGCCCGGGGTAAGAGAGACCCAGTACTTC. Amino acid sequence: CASSVGGPGVRETQYF.

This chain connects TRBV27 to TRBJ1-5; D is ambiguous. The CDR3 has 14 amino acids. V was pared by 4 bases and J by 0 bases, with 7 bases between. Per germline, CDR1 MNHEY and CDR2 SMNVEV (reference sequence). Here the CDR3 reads CASSSGLSNQPQHF. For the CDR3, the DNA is TGTGCCAGCAGTTCTGGCCTTAGCAATCAGCCCCAGCATTTT.

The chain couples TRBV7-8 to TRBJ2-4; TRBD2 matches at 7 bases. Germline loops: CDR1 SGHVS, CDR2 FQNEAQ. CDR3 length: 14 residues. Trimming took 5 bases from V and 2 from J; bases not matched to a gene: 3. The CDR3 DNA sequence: TGTGCCAGCAGCCCCGGGACTACCAAAAACATTCAGTACTTC. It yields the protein CASSPGTTKNIQYF.

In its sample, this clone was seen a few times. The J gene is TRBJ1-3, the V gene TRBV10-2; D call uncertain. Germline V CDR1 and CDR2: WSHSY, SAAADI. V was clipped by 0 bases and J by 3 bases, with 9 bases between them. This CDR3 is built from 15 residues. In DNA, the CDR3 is TGCGCCAGCAGTGAGTCGAGGGCCGGTGGAAACACCATATATTTT. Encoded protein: CASSESRAGGNTIYF.

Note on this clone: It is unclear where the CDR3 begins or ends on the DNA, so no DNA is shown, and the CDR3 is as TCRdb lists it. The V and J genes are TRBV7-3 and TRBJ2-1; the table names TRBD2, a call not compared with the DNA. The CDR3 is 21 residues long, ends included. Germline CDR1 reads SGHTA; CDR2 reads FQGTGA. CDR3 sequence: CASSLISTSGGGYSSYNEQFF.

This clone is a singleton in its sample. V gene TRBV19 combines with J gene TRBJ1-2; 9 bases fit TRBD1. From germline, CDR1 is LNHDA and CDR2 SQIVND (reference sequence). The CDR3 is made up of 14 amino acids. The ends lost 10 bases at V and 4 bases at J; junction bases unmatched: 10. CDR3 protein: CATDGTGFGYGYTF. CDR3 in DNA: TGTGCCACCGATGGGACAGGGTTCGGCTATGGCTACACCTTC. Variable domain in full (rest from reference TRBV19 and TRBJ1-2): DGGITQSPKYLFRKEGQNVTLSCEQNLNHDAMYWYRQDPGQGLRLIYYSQIVNDFQKGDIAEGYSVSREKKESFPLTVTSAQKNPTAFYLCATDGTGFGYGYTFGSGTRLTVV.

Here the CDR3 reads CASRPQGLMNTEAFF. Here the CDR3 DNA reads TGTGCCAGTAGGCCACAGGGGCTAATGAACACTGAAGCTTTCTTT. The chain has TRBV19 and TRBJ1-1; TRBD1 matches at 7 bases. Per germline, CDR1 LNHDA and CDR2 SQIVND (reference sequence). V dropped 6 bases and J dropped 0; count of bases not matched to a gene: 7. This CDR3 contains 15 residues.

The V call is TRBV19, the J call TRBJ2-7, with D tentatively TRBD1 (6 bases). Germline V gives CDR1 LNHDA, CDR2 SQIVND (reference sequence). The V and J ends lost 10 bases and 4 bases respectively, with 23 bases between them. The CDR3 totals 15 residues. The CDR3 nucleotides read TGTGCCACCTCGAGTCCGGACAGAAACCCATACGAGCAGTACTTC. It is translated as CATSSPDRNPYEQYF.

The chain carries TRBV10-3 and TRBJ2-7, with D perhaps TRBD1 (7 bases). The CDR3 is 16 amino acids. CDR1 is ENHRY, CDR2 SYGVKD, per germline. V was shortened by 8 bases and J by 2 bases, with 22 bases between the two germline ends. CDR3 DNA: TGTGCCATCGGGGGGCTACAGGGGAGGATTCCCTACGAGCAGTACTTC. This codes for CAIGGLQGRIPYEQYF.